Sequencing of this T cell receptor beta chain was carried out in a study of blood T cell repertoires in COVID-19. Across the whole study: Sites in the United States, Italy and Spain provided acute and convalescent COVID-19 samples. T cells, B-cell-depleted T cells, or PBMCs provided the cDNA or gDNA that served as material.

In the study's own analysis: For nucleated cells, counts were estimated from reference gene primer amplification. The method was immunoSEQ multiplex PCR; TCRdb's version includes in-frame clones alone and lacks a portion of them. D and trimming were read from the DNA, whereas the V and J calls and clone size are those reported in that table. The sample includes about 70,000 clones, around four fifths seen only once; the top ten take about a tenth. The germline V gene encodes CDR1 SGHRS and CDR2 YFSETQ. V was clipped by 0 bases and J by 3 bases; unmatched bases: 4. The CDR3 is 16 amino acids. What was sequenced was peripheral blood. The TCR was taken from a human donor in a cohort sampled during active COVID-19. The rearrangement joins TRBV5-1 to TRBJ1-3, with 9 positions matching TRBD1. CDR3 DNA sequence: TGCGCCAGCAGCTTGGCTGGGACAGGGTTTGGAAACACCATATATTTT. It codes for CASSLAGTGFGNTIYF.